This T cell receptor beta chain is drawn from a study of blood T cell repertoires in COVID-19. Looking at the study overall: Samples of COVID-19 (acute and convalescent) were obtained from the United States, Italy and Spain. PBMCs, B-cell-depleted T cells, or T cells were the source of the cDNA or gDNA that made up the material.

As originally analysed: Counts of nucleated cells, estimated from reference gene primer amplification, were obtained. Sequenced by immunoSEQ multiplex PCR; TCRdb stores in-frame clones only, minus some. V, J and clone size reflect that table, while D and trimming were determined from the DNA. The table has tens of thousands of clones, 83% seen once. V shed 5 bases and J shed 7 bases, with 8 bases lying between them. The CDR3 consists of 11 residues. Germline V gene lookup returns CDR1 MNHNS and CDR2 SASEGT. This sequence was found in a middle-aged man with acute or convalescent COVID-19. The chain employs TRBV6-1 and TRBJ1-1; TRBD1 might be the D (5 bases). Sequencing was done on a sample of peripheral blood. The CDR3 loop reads CASSIRDEAFF. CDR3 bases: TGTGCCAGCAGTATCAGGGATGAAGCTTTCTTT.